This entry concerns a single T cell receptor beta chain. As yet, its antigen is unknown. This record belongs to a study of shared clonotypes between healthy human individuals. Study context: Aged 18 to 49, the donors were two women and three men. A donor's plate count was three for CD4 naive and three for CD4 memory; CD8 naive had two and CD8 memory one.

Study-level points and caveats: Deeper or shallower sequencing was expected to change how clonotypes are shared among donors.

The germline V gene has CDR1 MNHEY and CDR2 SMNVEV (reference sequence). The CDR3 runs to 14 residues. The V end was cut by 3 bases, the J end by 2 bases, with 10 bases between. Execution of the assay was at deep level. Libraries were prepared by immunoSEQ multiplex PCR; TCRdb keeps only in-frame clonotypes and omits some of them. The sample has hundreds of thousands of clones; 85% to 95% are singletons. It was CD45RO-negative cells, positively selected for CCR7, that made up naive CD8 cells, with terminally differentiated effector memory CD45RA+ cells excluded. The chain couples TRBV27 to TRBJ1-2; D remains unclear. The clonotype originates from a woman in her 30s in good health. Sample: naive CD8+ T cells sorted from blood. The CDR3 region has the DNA TGTGCCAGCAGTTTCGCAGGATCAAACTATGGCTACACCTTC. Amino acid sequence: CASSFAGSNYGYTF.